The clone carrying this T cell receptor beta chain showed up just a few times. Germline CDR1 and CDR2: MNHEY and SVGAGI. Trimming left V 4 bases short and J 3 bases short, with 13 bases between. The CDR3 contains 15 residues. This sample stems from a study of blood T cell repertoires in COVID-19. The table came from immunoSEQ multiplex PCR; TCRdb's copy has only in-frame clones and leaves some out. The data hold 70,000 to 95,000 clones, with roughly 87% observed a single time. This sequence joins TRBV6-5 and TRBJ2-1; tentative D call: TRBD1 (6 bases). The source is a man between 50 and 59 years old with acute or convalescent COVID-19. The material sequenced was peripheral blood. In DNA, the CDR3 is TGTGCCAGCAGTTTAGGGGACACCTTCTACAATGAGCAGTTCTTC. Translating it yields CASSLGDTFYNEQFF.